The clone carrying this T cell receptor beta chain was seen a handful of times. The data were taken from a study of blood T cell repertoires in COVID-19. Turning to the study itself: COVID-19 samples collected from the United States, Italy and Spain covered acute and convalescent phases. T cells, B-cell-depleted T cells, or PBMCs supplied cDNA or gDNA.

As handled by the study authors: Reference gene primer amplification yielded estimated nucleated cell counts. Clones were sequenced by immunoSEQ multiplex PCR, and TCRdb holds only the in-frame ones, with some missing. D and trimming come from the DNA, and the V and J calls and clone size come from that table. The sample lists tens of thousands of clones; approximately 89% were seen once. The CDR3 loop spans 15 amino acids. Germline loops: CDR1 MDHEN, CDR2 SYDVKM. V shed 8 bases and J 4 bases; nucleotides not matched to a gene: 11. The sequence was obtained from a man in his 60s with acute or convalescent COVID-19. This chain uses TRBV28 with TRBJ2-1; 7 bases line up with TRBD1. The specimen sequenced was peripheral blood. CDR3 bases: TGTGCCAGCTCCGTTCCGGGGACAGCTTACAATGAGCAGTTCTTC. It is translated as CASSVPGTAYNEQFF.